This is a list of T cell receptor beta chains from one sample in a study of shared clonotypes between healthy human individuals. Libraries were prepared by immunoSEQ multiplex PCR; TCRdb keeps only in-frame clonotypes and omits some of them. Of about 680,000 clones in the sample, roughly 94% were seen once. The sample taken for sequencing was naive CD8+ T cells sorted from blood. The receptor source for this set is a man younger than 40 in good health. Each CDR3 is given with its conserved first and last residue. Each record gives: D gene, clone size, J gene, V gene, CDR3 length, CDR3 protein, CDR3 DNA. The D gene is left open where the match is weak. Only some rows state a clone size, as once, few, many or a class for expanded clones.

TRBD1,NA,TRBJ2-3,TRBV2,16,CASSEGTGALTDTQYF,TGTGCCAGCAGTGAAGGGACAGGGGCCCTCACAGATACGCAGTATTTT
TRBD2,few,TRBJ2-7,TRBV5-4,13,CASSGLASKRQYF,TGTGCCAGCAGCGGACTAGCTTCGAAGCGGCAGTACTTC
NA,once,TRBJ2-7,TRBV6-5,13,CASSYGFTYEQYF,TGTGCCAGCAGTTACGGGTTTACCTACGAGCAGTACTTC
NA,NA,TRBJ1-1,TRBV5-4,13,CASSPTGNTEAFF,TGTGCCAGCAGCCCTACAGGGAACACTGAAGCTTTCTTT
NA,NA,TRBJ2-6,TRBV9,15,CASSVAVSGANVLTF,TGTGCCAGCAGCGTAGCTGTGTCTGGGGCCAACGTCCTGACTTTC
NA,NA,TRBJ1-5,TRBV7-9,15,CASSLTGPGNQPQHF,TGTGCCAGCAGCTTAACGGGGCCAGGTAATCAGCCCCAGCATTTT
TRBD2,NA,TRBJ2-7,TRBV7-9,18,CASSLGLAGRPSSYEQYF,TGTGCCAGCAGCCTGGGACTAGCGGGACGGCCTAGCTCCTACGAGCAGTACTTC
TRBD2,NA,TRBJ2-5,TRBV7-9,16,CASTETSGRLFETQYF,TGTGCCAGCACCGAAACTAGCGGGAGGCTATTTGAGACCCAGTACTTC
TRBD2,many,TRBJ2-7,TRBV10-1,16,CASSESVGLAGNEQYF,TGCGCCAGCAGTGAGTCCGTAGGACTAGCGGGGAACGAGCAGTACTTC
NA,NA,TRBJ2-1,TRBV7-6,14,CASSLAGEYNEQFF,TGTGCCAGCAGCTTAGCGGGGGAATACAATGAGCAGTTCTTC
NA,NA,TRBJ2-2,TRBV6-4,14,CASSDRENTGELFF,TGTGCCAGCAGTGACAGGGAGAACACCGGGGAGCTGTTTTTT
TRBD1,NA,TRBJ1-2,TRBV4-1,16,CASSQVGGQGAKSYTF,TGCGCCAGCAGCCAAGTCGGGGGACAGGGGGCTAAGAGCTACACCTTC
TRBD1,once,TRBJ1-4,TRBV7-9,18,CATEEGTAHHGVNEKLFF,TGTGCCACAGAGGAAGGGACAGCGCATCATGGAGTTAATGAAAAACTGTTTTTT
NA,NA,TRBJ2-1,TRBV28,14,CASRRRAPYNEQFF,TGTGCCAGCAGGAGGAGGGCCCCCTACAATGAGCAGTTCTTC
NA,NA,TRBJ1-1,TRBV18,13,CASSPPISQKAFF,TGTGCCAGCTCACCACCGATCTCTCAGAAAGCTTTCTTT
NA,NA,TRBJ2-1,TRBV25-1,15,CASSRVEGPYNEQFF,TGTGCCAGCAGCCGAGTGGAGGGACCCTACAATGAGCAGTTCTTC
NA,NA,TRBJ2-7,TRBV7-9,12,CASSMRAYEQYF,TGTGCCAGCAGCATGAGAGCCTACGAGCAGTACTTC
TRBD1,NA,TRBJ2-3,TRBV7-6,14,CASGGTGPLDTQYF,TGTGCCAGCGGCGGGACAGGGCCTTTAGATACGCAGTATTTT
NA,NA,TRBJ2-5,TRBV11-2,14,CASSLVNLQETQYF,TGTGCCAGCAGCTTAGTGAACCTCCAAGAGACCCAGTACTTC
NA,once,TRBJ2-3,TRBV27,15,CASSRGTYLTDTQYF,TGTGCCAGCAGCCGCGGGACTTATTTAACAGATACGCAGTATTTT
NA,NA,TRBJ2-7,TRBV7-9,13,CASSLDGPYEQYF,TGTGCCAGCAGCTTAGACGGTCCCTACGAGCAGTACTTC
NA,NA,TRBJ1-1,TRBV4-1,15,CASSQVRGDATEAFF,TGCGCCAGCAGCCAAGTTCGAGGCGATGCCACTGAAGCTTTCTTT
NA,once,TRBJ2-6,TRBV7-9,16,CASSQDGTAGANVLTF,TGTGCCAGCAGTCAAGACGGAACCGCTGGGGCCAACGTCCTGACTTTC
TRBD2,NA,TRBJ2-5,TRBV9,15,CASSVSPSGSETQYF,TGTGCCAGCAGCGTAAGTCCTAGCGGGAGTGAGACCCAGTACTTC
TRBD1,NA,TRBJ2-5,TRBV6-1,14,CASSEWTGQETQYF,TGTGCCAGCAGTGAGTGGACAGGCCAAGAGACCCAGTACTTC
TRBD2,NA,TRBJ2-1,TRBV7-3,15,CASSFVAGGENEQFF,TGTGCCAGCAGCTTCGTAGCGGGAGGCGAGAATGAGCAGTTCTTC
TRBD2,NA,TRBJ2-1,TRBV7-9,15,CASSLVLAGHNEQFF,TGTGCCAGCAGCTTAGTACTAGCGGGCCACAATGAGCAGTTCTTC
NA,NA,TRBJ2-5,TRBV9,15,CASSALPGQQETQYF,TGTGCCAGCAGCGCCCTACCGGGCCAACAAGAGACCCAGTACTTC
NA,NA,TRBJ1-1,TRBV11-2,18,CASSDPGTLGFVNTEAFF,TGTGCCAGCAGCGATCCCGGGACATTGGGTTTCGTGAACACTGAAGCTTTCTTT
TRBD1,NA,TRBJ2-3,TRBV18,17,CASSPVVGQRPTDTQYF,TGTGCCAGCTCACCGGTTGTGGGACAGCGACCCACAGATACGCAGTATTTT
TRBD2,few,TRBJ2-3,TRBV4-1,15,CASSQGLAVTDTQYF,TGCGCCAGCAGCCAAGGACTAGCGGTCACAGATACGCAGTATTTT
NA,NA,TRBJ1-2,TRBV6-6,13,CASSRYKLGGYTF,TGTGCCAGCAGTCGGTACAAACTCGGGGGCTACACCTTC
NA,NA,TRBJ2-3,TRBV5-4,15,CASRPRGAESDTQYF,TGTGCCAGCAGGCCCAGGGGGGCGGAGAGTGATACGCAGTATTTT
TRBD2,NA,TRBJ2-5,TRBV7-8,15,CASSRSGTYQETQYF,TGTGCCAGCAGCCGAAGCGGGACGTACCAAGAGACCCAGTACTTC
NA,NA,TRBJ1-2,TRBV7-8,13,CASSLQGSYGYTF,TGTGCCAGCAGCCTCCAGGGCTCCTATGGCTACACCTTC
NA,once,TRBJ2-7,TRBV29-1,13,CSVEVQGSYEQYF,TGCAGCGTTGAAGTTCAGGGTTCCTACGAGCAGTACTTC
TRBD2,NA,TRBJ2-3,TRBV28,15,CASSRLAASTDTQYF,TGTGCCAGCAGTAGACTAGCGGCTAGCACAGATACGCAGTATTTT
TRBD1,NA,TRBJ1-5,TRBV5-1,15,CASSSEGQGDQPQHF,TGCGCCAGCAGCTCGGAGGGACAGGGGGATCAGCCCCAGCATTTT
TRBD1,NA,TRBJ2-7,TRBV5-6,16,CASSTNRDRADYEQYF,TGTGCCAGCAGCACCAATCGGGACAGGGCAGACTACGAGCAGTACTTC
TRBD1,NA,TRBJ2-4,TRBV4-3,15,CASSQRQGPKNIQYF,TGCGCCAGCAGCCAGAGACAGGGACCAAAAAACATTCAGTACTTC
NA,NA,TRBJ1-1,TRBV11-2,16,CASSLRDDGGGAEAFF,TGTGCCAGCAGCTTGAGGGATGACGGAGGGGGAGCAGAGGCTTTCTTT
TRBD2,NA,TRBJ2-3,TRBV30,15,CAWSTLAGLTDTQYF,TGTGCCTGGAGTACACTAGCGGGTCTCACAGATACGCAGTATTTT
TRBD1,NA,TRBJ2-7,TRBV5-1,14,CASSSGTGEREQYF,TGCGCCAGCAGCTCAGGGACAGGGGAGAGGGAGCAGTACTTC
TRBD2,NA,TRBJ2-2,TRBV4-3,16,CASSQDASGNTGELFF,TGCGCCAGCAGCCAAGATGCTAGCGGGAACACCGGGGAGCTGTTTTTT
TRBD2,NA,TRBJ2-7,TRBV5-1,17,CASSPGLAGLGSYEQYF,TGCGCCAGCAGCCCAGGACTAGCGGGGCTTGGGTCCTACGAGCAGTACTTC
TRBD1,NA,TRBJ2-7,TRBV11-2,15,CASSHGQGLPYEQYF,TGTGCCAGCAGCCACGGACAGGGCCTCCCCTACGAGCAGTACTTC